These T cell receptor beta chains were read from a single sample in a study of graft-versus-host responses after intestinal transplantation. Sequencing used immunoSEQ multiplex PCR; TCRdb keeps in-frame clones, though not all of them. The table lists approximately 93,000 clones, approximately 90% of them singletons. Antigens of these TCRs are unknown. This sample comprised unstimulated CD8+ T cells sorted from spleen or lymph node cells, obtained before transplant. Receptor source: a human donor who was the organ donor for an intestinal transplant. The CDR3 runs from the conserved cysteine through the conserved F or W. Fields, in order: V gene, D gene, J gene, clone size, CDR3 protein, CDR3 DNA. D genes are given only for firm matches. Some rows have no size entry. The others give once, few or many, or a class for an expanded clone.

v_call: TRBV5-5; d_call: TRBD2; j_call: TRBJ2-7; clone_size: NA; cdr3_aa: CASSSRLAGIYEQYF; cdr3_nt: TGTGCCAGCAGCTCTCGACTAGCGGGGATCTACGAGCAGTACTTC
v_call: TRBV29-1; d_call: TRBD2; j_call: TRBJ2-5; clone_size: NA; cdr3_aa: CSVLTSRETQYF; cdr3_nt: TGCAGCGTTCTGACTAGCCGCGAGACCCAGTACTTC
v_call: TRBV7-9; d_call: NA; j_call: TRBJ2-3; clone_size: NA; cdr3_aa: CASSFPPDTQYF; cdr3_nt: TGTGCCAGCAGCTTCCCCCCGGATACGCAGTATTTT
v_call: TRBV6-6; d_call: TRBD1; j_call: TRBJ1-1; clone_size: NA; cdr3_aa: CASSYSTGGGGTEAFF; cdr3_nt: TGTGCCAGCAGTTACTCGACAGGGGGCGGCGGGACTGAAGCTTTCTTT
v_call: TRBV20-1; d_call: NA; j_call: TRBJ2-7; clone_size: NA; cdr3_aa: CSAETDYEQYF; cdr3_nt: TGCAGTGCCGAGACAGACTACGAGCAGTACTTC
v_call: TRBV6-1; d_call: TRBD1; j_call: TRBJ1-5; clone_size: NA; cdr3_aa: CASSEGGQLLPQHF; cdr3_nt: TGTGCCAGCAGTGAAGGGGGACAGCTATTGCCCCAGCATTTT
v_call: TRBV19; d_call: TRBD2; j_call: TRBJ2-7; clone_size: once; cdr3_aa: CASSIFLVAGATYEQYF; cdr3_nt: TGTGCCAGTAGTATTTTTCTTGTAGCGGGAGCAACCTACGAGCAGTACTTC
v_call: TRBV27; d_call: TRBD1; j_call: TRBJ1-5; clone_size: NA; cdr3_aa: CASSLYRGHQPQHF; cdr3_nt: TGTGCCAGCAGTCTTTACAGGGGGCATCAGCCCCAGCATTTT
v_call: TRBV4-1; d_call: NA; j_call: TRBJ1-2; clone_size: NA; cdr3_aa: CASSQTTGYGYTF; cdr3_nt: TGCGCCAGCAGCCAAACCACGGGCTATGGCTACACCTTC
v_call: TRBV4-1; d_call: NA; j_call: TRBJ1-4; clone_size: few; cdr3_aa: CASSQQYTLSTNEKLFF; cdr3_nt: TGCGCCAGCAGCCAACAGTACACCCTTTCAACTAATGAAAAACTGTTTTTT
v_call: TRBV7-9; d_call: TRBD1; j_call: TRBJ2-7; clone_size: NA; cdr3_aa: CASSFDRGPYEQYF; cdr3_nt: TGTGCCAGCAGCTTCGACAGGGGACCCTACGAGCAGTACTTC
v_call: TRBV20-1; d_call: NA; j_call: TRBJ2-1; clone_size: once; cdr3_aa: CSARDRDTFF; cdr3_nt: TGCAGTGCTAGAGATCGGGACACCTTCTTC
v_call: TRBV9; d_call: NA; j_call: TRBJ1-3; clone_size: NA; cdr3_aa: CASRGGTSGNTIYF; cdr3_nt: TGTGCCAGCAGGGGGGGGACATCTGGAAACACCATATATTTT
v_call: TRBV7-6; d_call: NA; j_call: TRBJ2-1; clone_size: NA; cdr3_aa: CASRGVAGSFF; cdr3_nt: TGTGCCAGCCGAGGGGTGGCGGGGTCGTTCTTC
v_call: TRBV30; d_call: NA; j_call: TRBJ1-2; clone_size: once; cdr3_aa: CAWRGGTGNYGYTF; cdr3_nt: TGTGCCTGGAGGGGGGGAACGGGGAACTATGGCTACACCTTC
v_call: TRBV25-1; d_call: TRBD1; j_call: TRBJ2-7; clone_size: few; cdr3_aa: CASSRTGGRGEQYF; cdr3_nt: TGTGCCAGCAGTAGGACAGGGGGCCGGGGCGAGCAGTACTTC
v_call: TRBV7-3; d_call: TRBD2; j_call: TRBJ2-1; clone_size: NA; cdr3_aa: CASSLVAGGYNEQFF; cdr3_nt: TGTGCCAGCAGCTTAGTAGCGGGGGGCTACAATGAGCAGTTCTTC
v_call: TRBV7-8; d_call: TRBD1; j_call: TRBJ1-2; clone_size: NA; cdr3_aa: CASSPRTGPDNYGYTF; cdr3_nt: TGTGCCAGCAGCCCTAGGACAGGACCCGATAACTATGGCTACACCTTC
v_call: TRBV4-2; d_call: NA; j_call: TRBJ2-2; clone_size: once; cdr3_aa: CASSQAVTGELFF; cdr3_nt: TGTGCCAGCAGCCAAGCTGTAACCGGGGAGCTGTTTTTT
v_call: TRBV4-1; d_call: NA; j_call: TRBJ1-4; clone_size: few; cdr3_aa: CASSQVSSANEKLFF; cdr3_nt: TGCGCCAGCAGCCAAGTTTCAAGCGCTAATGAAAAACTGTTTTTT
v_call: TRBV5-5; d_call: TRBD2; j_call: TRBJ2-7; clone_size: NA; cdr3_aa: CASSFPPGGSYEQYF; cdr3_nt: TGTGCCAGCAGCTTTCCTCCGGGGGGCTCCTACGAGCAGTACTTC
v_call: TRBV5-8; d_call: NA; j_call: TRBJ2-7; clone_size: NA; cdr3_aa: CASSLYSGFSYEQYF; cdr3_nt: TGTGCCAGCAGCTTGTACTCGGGTTTCTCCTACGAGCAGTACTTC
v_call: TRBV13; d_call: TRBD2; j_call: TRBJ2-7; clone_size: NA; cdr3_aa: CASSLTPSGSGEQYF; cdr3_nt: TGTGCCAGCAGCTTAACCCCTAGCGGGAGCGGCGAGCAGTACTTC
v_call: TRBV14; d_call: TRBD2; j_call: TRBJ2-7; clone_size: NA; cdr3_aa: CASSRSGRSEQYF; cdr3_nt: TGTGCCAGCAGCCGCAGCGGGAGAAGCGAGCAGTACTTC
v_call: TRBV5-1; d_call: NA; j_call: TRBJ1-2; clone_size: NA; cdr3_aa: CASSFSGGNYGYTF; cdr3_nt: TGCGCCAGCAGCTTTTCGGGGGGCAACTATGGCTACACCTTC
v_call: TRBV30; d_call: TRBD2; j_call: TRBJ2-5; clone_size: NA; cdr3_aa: CAWTPGAGGLTETQYF; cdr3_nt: TGTGCCTGGACCCCCGGAGCGGGGGGGCTTACAGAGACCCAGTACTTC
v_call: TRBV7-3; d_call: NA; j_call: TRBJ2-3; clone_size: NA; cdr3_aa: CASSRSGSTDTQYF; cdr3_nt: TGTGCCAGCAGCCGAAGCGGGAGCACAGATACGCAGTATTTT
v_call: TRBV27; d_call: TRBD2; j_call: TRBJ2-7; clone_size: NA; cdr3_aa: CASSMGTSGIYEQYF; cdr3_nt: TGTGCCAGCAGTATGGGGACTAGCGGGATCTACGAGCAGTACTTC
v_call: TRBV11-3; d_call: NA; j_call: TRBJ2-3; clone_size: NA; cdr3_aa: CASSLVGARTDTQYF; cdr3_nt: TGTGCCAGCAGCTTAGTAGGGGCTAGGACAGATACGCAGTATTTT
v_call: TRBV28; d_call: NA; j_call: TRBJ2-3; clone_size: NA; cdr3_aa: CASSFEERETDTQYF; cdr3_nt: TGTGCCAGCAGTTTTGAAGAGAGGGAGACAGATACGCAGTATTTT
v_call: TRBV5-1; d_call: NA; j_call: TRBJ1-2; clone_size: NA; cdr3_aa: CASSSRTTTGSGYTF; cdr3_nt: TGCGCCAGCAGCTCCAGGACGACAACGGGGAGTGGCTACACCTTC
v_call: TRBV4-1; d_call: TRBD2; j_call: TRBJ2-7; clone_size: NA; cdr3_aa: CASSQDSTSGTIEQYF; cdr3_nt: TGCGCCAGCAGCCAAGATTCAACTAGCGGGACGATCGAGCAGTACTTC
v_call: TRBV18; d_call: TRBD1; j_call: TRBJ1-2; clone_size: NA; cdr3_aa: CASSPPDRGYWYGYTF; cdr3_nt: TGTGCCAGCTCGCCACCCGACAGGGGGTATTGGTATGGCTACACCTTC
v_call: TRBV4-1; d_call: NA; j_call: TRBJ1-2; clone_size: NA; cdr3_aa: CASSGLGEGPTRGYTF; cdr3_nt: TGCGCCAGCAGCGGACTAGGGGAGGGGCCGACTAGAGGCTACACCTTC
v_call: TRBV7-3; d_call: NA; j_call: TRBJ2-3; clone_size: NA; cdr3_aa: CASSLTGGTDTQYF; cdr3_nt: TGTGCCAGCAGCTTGACGGGGGGCACTGATACGCAGTATTTT
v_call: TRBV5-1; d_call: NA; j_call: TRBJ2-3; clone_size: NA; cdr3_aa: CASSVVTGFDTQYF; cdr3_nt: TGCGCCAGCAGTGTTGTGACAGGCTTTGATACGCAGTATTTT
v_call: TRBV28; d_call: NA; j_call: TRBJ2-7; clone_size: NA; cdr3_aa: CASTQDFNSYEQYF; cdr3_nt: TGTGCCAGCACCCAGGACTTTAACTCCTACGAGCAGTACTTC
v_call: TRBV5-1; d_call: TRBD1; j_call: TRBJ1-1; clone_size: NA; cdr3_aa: CASSTAGTGRLGDTEAFF; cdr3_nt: TGCGCCAGCAGTACCGCCGGGACAGGGAGATTAGGGGACACTGAAGCTTTCTTT
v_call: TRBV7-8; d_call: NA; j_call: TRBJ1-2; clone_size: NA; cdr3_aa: CASSLAARVNGYTF; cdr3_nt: TGTGCCAGCAGCTTAGCGGCCAGGGTTAATGGCTACACCTTC
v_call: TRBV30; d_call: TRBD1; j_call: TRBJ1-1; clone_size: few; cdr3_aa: CAWSQGGRNTEAFF; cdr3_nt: TGTGCCTGGAGTCAAGGGGGCAGGAACACTGAAGCTTTCTTT
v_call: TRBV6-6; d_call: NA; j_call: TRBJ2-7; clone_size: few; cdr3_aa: CASSQMVAASSYEQYF; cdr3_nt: TGTGCCAGCAGTCAGATGGTAGCGGCCTCTTCCTACGAGCAGTACTTC
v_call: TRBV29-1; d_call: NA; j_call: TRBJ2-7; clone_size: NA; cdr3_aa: CSVEDGQSYEQYF; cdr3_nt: TGCAGCGTTGAAGACGGACAATCCTACGAGCAGTACTTC
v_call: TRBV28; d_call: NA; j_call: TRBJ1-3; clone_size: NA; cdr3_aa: CASSPRPFKEFRGNTIYF; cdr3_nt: TGTGCCAGCAGTCCAAGACCCTTCAAGGAATTCAGGGGAAACACCATATATTTT
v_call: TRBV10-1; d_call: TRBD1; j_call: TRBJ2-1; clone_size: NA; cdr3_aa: CASSGTRDSRSDEQFF; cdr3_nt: TGCGCCAGCAGTGGGACCCGGGACAGCAGATCCGATGAGCAGTTCTTC
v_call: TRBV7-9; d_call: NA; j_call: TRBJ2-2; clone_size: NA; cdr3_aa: CASSYSGPTGELFF; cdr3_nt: TGTGCCAGCAGCTATTCAGGCCCAACCGGGGAGCTGTTTTTT
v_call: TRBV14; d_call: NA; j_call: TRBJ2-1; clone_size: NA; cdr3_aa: CASSQDAVSGRPAYNEQFF; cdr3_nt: TGTGCCAGCAGCCAAGATGCTGTTTCAGGGCGGCCTGCCTACAATGAGCAGTTCTTC
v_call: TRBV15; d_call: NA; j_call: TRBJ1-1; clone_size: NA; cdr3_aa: CATSRDRRGAFF; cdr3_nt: TGTGCCACCAGCAGAGATCGAAGGGGCGCTTTCTTT
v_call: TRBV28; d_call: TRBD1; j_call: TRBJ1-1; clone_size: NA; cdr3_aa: CASSLRDSSNTEAFF; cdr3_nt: TGTGCCAGCAGTCTCCGGGACAGCTCGAACACTGAAGCTTTCTTT
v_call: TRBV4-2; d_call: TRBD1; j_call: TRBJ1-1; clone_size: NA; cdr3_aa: CASSPDRVTEAFF; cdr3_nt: TGTGCCAGCAGCCCCGACAGGGTTACTGAAGCTTTCTTT